These 22 T cell receptor beta chains came from one sample sequenced in a study of blood T cell repertoires in COVID-19. Data came from immunoSEQ multiplex PCR; TCRdb stores just in-frame clones and leaves some out. In the table there are more than 85,000 clones, about 81% of which are singletons. Sequences were obtained from peripheral blood. The receptors come from a woman in her sixties or seventies with acute or convalescent COVID-19.

This chain joins TRBV5-4 and TRBJ2-6; weak D call: TRBD1 (6 bases). CDR3 length: 16 residues. V lost 4 bases to trimming and J lost 3 bases, with 14 bases between them. Germline-derived CDR1 and CDR2 are SGHNT and YYREEE (reference sequence). The CDR3 spells CASSLQQGSGANVLTF. In nucleotides, the CDR3 is TGTGCCAGCAGCCTCCAACAGGGTAGTGGGGCCAACGTCCTGACTTTC.

This chain links TRBV29-1 with TRBJ2-5; D might be TRBD1 (6 bases). CDR1 and CDR2 (germline): SQVTM, ANQGSEA. The CDR3 is 13 residues long. Deletions cut 6 bases from V and 5 bases from J, with 16 bases between. CDR3 sequence (DNA): TGCAGCGTCACGCCCGGCAGGGGCGAGACCCAGTACTTC. It yields the protein CSVTPGRGETQYF.

J is TRBJ1-3 and V is TRBV2; no clear D gene. The germline V and J ends were trimmed by 7 bases and 4 bases, with 11 bases remaining between them. Germline V CDR1 and CDR2: SNHLY, FYNNEI. CDR3 length: 13 residues. The CDR3 DNA follows: TGTGCCAGCAAATTGGGCCACGGAAACACCATATATTTT. It encodes CASKLGHGNTIYF.

This clone was recorded only once. J is TRBJ1-2 and V is TRBV5-4; 7 nucleotides match TRBD1. The V gene end was trimmed by 5 bases and the J gene end by 8 bases; junction bases not matched to a gene: 12. CDR3 length equals 14 residues. Germline V gives CDR1 SGHNT, CDR2 YYREEE (reference sequence). CDR3 sequence reads: CASSTTTGMRGYTF. In DNA, the CDR3 is TGTGCCAGCAGTACCACGACAGGGATGAGGGGCTACACCTTC. Using reference TRBV5-4 and TRBJ1-2 for the parts outside the CDR3, the full variable domain is ETGVTQSPTHLIKTRGQQVTLRCSSQSGHNTVSWYQQALGQGPQFIFQYYREEENGRGNFPPRFSGLQFPNYSSELNVNALELDDSALYLCASSTTTGMRGYTFGSGTRLTVV.

CDR3 DNA sequence: TGTGCCAGCAGCGTAGCTCTTATCGGGACAGTCCATGGCTACACCTTC. Protein: CASSVALIGTVHGYTF. The chain links TRBV9 to TRBJ1-2, with TRBD1 matching over 7 bases. V gave up 0 bases and J gave up 6 bases; unmatched junction bases: 11. Germline CDR1 and CDR2: SGDLS and YYNGEE. CDR3 length equals 16 residues.

This chain uses TRBV9 with TRBJ2-1; 9 bases line up with TRBD2. The ends lost 2 bases at V and 8 bases at J; junction bases unmatched: 8. This CDR3 is 15 amino acids long. CDR1 and CDR2 from the germline V gene are SGDLS and YYNGEE. CDR3 sequence reads: CASSVGGGVQDEQFF. The CDR3 region has the DNA TGTGCCAGCAGCGTCGGCGGGGGGGTACAAGATGAGCAGTTCTTC.

This chain links TRBV11-2 with TRBJ2-1, with TRBD2 matching over 10 bases. J was trimmed by 2 bases and V by 4 bases; bases with no gene match: 5. Germline V gene data show CDR1 as SGHAT and CDR2 as FQNNGV. The CDR3 is 16 amino acids. CDR3 sequence reads: CASSSVSGGAYNEQFF. The DNA of the CDR3 is TGTGCCAGCAGCTCTGTAAGCGGGGGGGCCTACAATGAGCAGTTCTTC.

The rearrangement uses TRBV29-1 and TRBJ1-1; a possible D gene is TRBD1 (6 bases). Per the germline V gene, CDR1 is SQVTM and CDR2 is ANQGSEA. Trimming pared 7 bases from V and 2 bases from J, leaving 14 bases between. The CDR3 runs 13 residues. CDR3 protein: CSAGRGGNTEAFF. The CDR3 DNA reads as TGCAGCGCCGGGCGGGGGGGCAACACTGAAGCTTTCTTT.

This clone was counted between two and nine times. V usage is TRBV9 and J usage is TRBJ1-4; 9 positions agree with TRBD1. CDR1 and CDR2 from the germline V gene are SGDLS and YYNGEE. V lost 4 bases and J lost 0; bases outside the gene matches: 13. CDR3 length: 19 residues. The CDR3 DNA reads as TGTGCCAGCAGCTCCGGGGACAGGGCAACCCTTGCAACTAATGAAAAACTGTTTTTT. Its protein product is CASSSGDRATLATNEKLFF.

The gene calls are TRBV15 and TRBJ1-5; TRBD1 is a possible D gene (5 bases). This CDR3 has 16 residues. Trimming shortened V by 0 bases and J by 3 bases, and 12 bases separated the two germline ends. The germline V gene has CDR1 LNHNV and CDR2 YYDKDF (reference sequence). The CDR3 here is CATSREGPRVNQPQHF. DNA of the CDR3: TGTGCCACCAGCAGAGAAGGCCCCAGGGTCAATCAGCCCCAGCATTTT.

This clone was seen more than once but under ten times. J is TRBJ2-1 and V is TRBV20-1, with 10 bases lining up with TRBD2. In germline, CDR1 is DFQATT, CDR2 SNEGSKA (reference sequence). The CDR3 sequence is 15 residues long. Trimming removed 3 bases from V and 1 base from J; junction bases left unmatched: 3. CDR3 nucleotides: TGCAGTGCTAGTATAGCGGGGGGATCCTACAATGAGCAGTTCTTC. Translation: CSASIAGGSYNEQFF.

V is TRBV5-1 and J is TRBJ2-5, with TRBD1 matching over 12 bases. Germline CDR1 SGHRS, CDR2 YFSETQ. V lost 7 bases to trimming and J lost 5 bases; unmatched junction nucleotides: 9. This CDR3 has 15 residues. The CDR3 DNA reads as TGCGCCAGCTGGAATACGGGACAGGGGGCGGAGACCCAGTACTTC. Amino acids: CASWNTGQGAETQYF.

The chain combines TRBV7-2 with TRBJ1-6; D might be TRBD1 (5 bases). CDR3 length: 13 residues. V lost 0 bases, J lost 10 bases, and 7 bases lay in between. Germline CDR1 and CDR2: SGHTA and FQGNSA. The CDR3 spells CASSLARESPLHF. As DNA, the CDR3 is TGTGCCAGCAGCTTAGCCAGGGAATCACCCCTCCACTTT.

The rearrangement links TRBV6-2 or TRBV6-3 to TRBJ1-1; the D gene is possibly TRBD1 (6 bases). The CDR3 runs to 16 residues. V lost 2 bases to trimming and J lost 3 bases, with 16 bases between them. The germline CDR1 and CDR2 sequences are MNHEY and SVGEGT. CDR3 in DNA: TGTGCCAGCAGTTACGTGGAAGGGGGTTCGGACACTGAAGCTTTCTTT. Translated: CASSYVEGGSDTEAFF.

CDR3 sequence reads: CAWSVGGQGNAGYTF. DNA of the CDR3: TGTGCCTGGAGTGTAGGGGGACAGGGGAACGCTGGCTACACCTTC. The chain recombines TRBV30 with TRBJ1-2; TRBD1 matches 10 bases. The CDR3 consists of 15 residues. From germline, CDR1 is GTSNPN and CDR2 SVGIG (reference sequence). V shed 0 bases, J shed 7 bases, and the junction held 8 bases outside the gene matches. The complete variable domain, with remaining parts taken from reference TRBV30 and TRBJ1-2, reads SQTIHQWPATLVQPVGSPLSLECTVEGTSNPNLYWYRQAAGRGLQLLFYSVGIGQISSEVPQNLSASRPQDRQFILSSKKLLLSDSGFYLCAWSVGGQGNAGYTFGSGTRLTVV.

V and J are TRBV28 and TRBJ1-1, with 7 nucleotides matching TRBD1. The CDR3 runs 16 residues. CDR1 is MDHEN, CDR2 SYDVKM, per germline. Unmatched junction bases numbered 8, after V lost 3 bases and J lost 1 base. CDR3 sequence (DNA): TGTGCCAGCAGTTTGAGGGGCGGACAGGCGAACACTGAAGCTTTCTTT. Protein product: CASSLRGGQANTEAFF.

The chain carries TRBV27 and TRBJ2-7; D might be TRBD1 (6 bases). V was clipped by 4 bases and J by 5 bases, with 21 bases between them. Germline V gene sequence: CDR1 MNHEY, CDR2 SMNVEV (reference sequence). The CDR3 contains 16 residues. CDR3 residues: CASSSYNRVERDEQYF. The CDR3 DNA reads TGTGCCAGCAGTTCTTACAACAGGGTAGAACGGGACGAGCAGTACTTC.

V gene TRBV15 combines with J gene TRBJ1-1; no clear D. Germline-derived CDR1 and CDR2 are LNHNV and YYDKDF (reference sequence). This CDR3 has 13 amino acids. Trimming removed 1 base at V and 0 bases at J, with 3 bases between. The CDR3 region is CATSRAVNTEAFF. Written as DNA, the CDR3 is TGTGCCACCAGCAGAGCGGTGAACACTGAAGCTTTCTTT.

CDR3: CASSYSSGGNTGELFF. DNA of the CDR3: TGTGCCAGCAGTTACTCTAGCGGGGGTAACACCGGGGAGCTGTTTTTT. The chain employs TRBV6-5 and TRBJ2-2; 9 positions agree with TRBD2. Losses at the gene ends were 0 bases for V and 2 bases for J; bases not matched to a gene: 1. The CDR3 extends over 16 amino acids. The germline V gene has CDR1 MNHEY and CDR2 SVGAGI.

This clone was seen a few times. The rearrangement joins TRBV5-6 to TRBJ2-5; tentative D call: TRBD2 (7 bases). CDR3 length: 16 residues. Trimming removed 4 bases at V and 5 bases at J, with 21 bases between. Germline CDR1 reads SGHDT; CDR2 reads YYEEEE. CDR3 in amino acids: CASSLGRGGGIETQYF. CDR3 coding DNA: TGTGCCAGCAGCCTGGGGCGGGGCGGGGGCATTGAGACCCAGTACTTC. Filled out from reference TRBV5-6 and TRBJ2-5, the complete variable domain reads DAGVTQSPTHLIKTRGQQVTLRCSPKSGHDTVSWYQQALGQGPQFIFQYYEEEERQRGNFPDRFSGHQFPNYSSELNVNALLLGDSALYLCASSLGRGGGIETQYFGPGTRLLVL.

V and J are TRBV7-7 and TRBJ2-5; 7 bases map to TRBD2. The germline V gene encodes CDR1 SSHAT and CDR2 FNYEAQ (reference sequence). With V trimmed by 1 base and J by 1 base, 3 bases remained unmatched. The CDR3 extends over 15 amino acids. In DNA, the CDR3 is TGTGCCAGCAGCTTAGGGGGAGGGAGCCAAGAGACCCAGTACTTC. This gives the protein CASSLGGGSQETQYF.

The J gene is TRBJ1-2, the V gene TRBV15; D not certain. Germline values: CDR1 LNHNV, CDR2 YYDKDF (reference sequence). The CDR3 is 14 residues long. The V end was cut by 6 bases, the J end by 0 bases, with 11 bases between. The CDR3 sequence: CATRRAGPNYGYTF. The CDR3 DNA sequence: TGTGCCACCAGGCGAGCGGGCCCTAACTATGGCTACACCTTC. Filled out from reference TRBV15 and TRBJ1-2, the complete variable domain reads DAMVIQNPRYQVTQFGKPVTLSCSQTLNHNVMYWYQQKSSQAPKLLFHYYDKDFNNEADTPDNFQSRRPNTSFCFLDIRSPGLGDTAMYLCATRRAGPNYGYTFGSGTRLTVV.